What follows are 18 T cell receptor beta chains derived from one specimen sequenced in a study of shared clonotypes between healthy human individuals. The assay was immunoSEQ multiplex PCR, and TCRdb's table has in-frame clones only and misses some. The sample shows 550,000 to 850,000 clones, around 74% of them seen only once. The sequencing input was memory CD4+ T cells sorted from blood. The subset here: CD45RA-negative fraction. The receptors derive from a woman younger than 45 in good health.

This clone showed up just once. The CDR3 coding sequence is TGTGCCAGCAGCTTGGGACTGGCAGCAGGGACAGATACGCAGTATTTT. Its protein product is CASSLGLAAGTDTQYF. This rearrangement joins TRBV5-6 to TRBJ2-3, with D perhaps TRBD1 (5 bases). The CDR3 totals 16 residues. Per the germline V gene, CDR1 is SGHDT and CDR2 is YYEEEE. V was shortened by 0 bases and J by 3 bases, with 14 bases between the two germline ends.

In DNA form, the CDR3 reads TGTGCCAGTAGTGACAGGGTCGAACTGTTTTTT. This codes for CASSDRVELFF. The J gene is TRBJ1-4, the V gene TRBV19; 7 nucleotides align to TRBD1. From germline, CDR1 is LNHDA and CDR2 SQIVND (reference sequence). V gave up 5 bases and J gave up 12 bases; unmatched junction bases: 3. CDR3 size: 11 residues.

Notes on this clone: Other DNA sequences in the same sample also yield this CDR3. This chain uses TRBV11-2 with TRBJ2-1, with 8 bases that match TRBD1. The germline V gene has CDR1 SGHAT and CDR2 FQNNGV. V was pared by 0 bases and J by 4 bases, with 2 bases of the junction left unmatched. The CDR3 runs 15 residues. CDR3 coding DNA: TGTGCCAGCAGCTTAGATGGGACAGGATACAATGAGCAGTTCTTC. Translation: CASSLDGTGYNEQFF.

The rearrangement joins TRBV6-6 to TRBJ2-3; 7 positions match TRBD2. There are 14 residues in the CDR3. The junction had 5 bases not matched to a gene; V was cut back by 6 bases and J by 2 bases. CDR1 is MNHNY and CDR2 is SVGAGI in the germline V gene (reference sequence). CDR3 in amino acids: CASRRESNTDTQYF. DNA for the CDR3: TGTGCCAGCAGGCGGGAGTCTAACACAGATACGCAGTATTTT.

This chain links TRBV7-3 with TRBJ2-1; the match to TRBD2 covers 9 bases. Germline V lookup: CDR1 SGHTA, CDR2 FQGTGA. The CDR3 sequence is 15 residues long. J gave up 6 bases and V 3 bases, and 6 bases lay outside the gene matches. The CDR3 coding sequence is TGTGCCAGCAGCTTGTATGGCGGGAGGGCCAATGAGCAGTTCTTC. Translation: CASSLYGGRANEQFF.

The chain recombines TRBV11-3 with TRBJ1-4; D possibly corresponds to TRBD1 (5 bases). CDR3 length equals 18 residues. Germline CDR1 reads SGHNT; CDR2 reads YENEEA. The V and J ends lost 3 bases and 8 bases respectively, with 25 bases between them. The DNA of the CDR3 is TGTGCCAGCAGCTTTGCGGACACCTCCTCTGTCTTAGGGGAAAAACTGTTTTTT. Amino acid sequence: CASSFADTSSVLGEKLFF.

Regarding this clone: A read error may explain this, as a much larger clone is one base away. This chain uses TRBV7-2 with TRBJ1-5, with a weak D call TRBD1 (5 bases). In germline, CDR1 is SGHTA, CDR2 FQGNSA. The CDR3 has 14 amino acids. The CDR3 nucleotides read TGTGCCAGCAGCCCGGGGCCGAACAATCAGCCCCAGCGTTTT. It specifies CASSPGPNNQPQRF.

V and J are TRBV5-1 and TRBJ2-7; D remains ambiguous. V was clipped by 4 bases and J by 5 bases, with 13 bases between them. CDR1 is SGHRS, CDR2 YFSETQ, per germline. This CDR3 has 13 residues. CDR3 in DNA: TGCGCCAGCAGCCCCCACAACGGCCACGAGCAGTACTTC. Translation: CASSPHNGHEQYF. Looking up the rest from reference TRBV5-1 and TRBJ2-7 gives the full variable domain: KAGVTQTPRYLIKTRGQQVTLSCSPISGHRSVSWYQQTPGQGLQFLFEYFSETQRNKGNFPGRFSGRQFSNSRSEMNVSTLELGDSALYLCASSPHNGHEQYFGPGTRLTVT.

This clone was found a few times. This chain joins TRBV9 and TRBJ1-5, with TRBD1 matching over 7 bases. With 4 bases clipped from V and 3 bases from J, the junction kept 7 bases outside the gene matches. CDR1 and CDR2 from the germline V gene are SGDLS and YYNGEE. The CDR3 consists of 15 residues. CDR3 amino acids: CASSLGTAFNQPQHF. The CDR3 coding sequence is TGTGCCAGCAGCTTGGGGACAGCTTTCAATCAGCCCCAGCATTTT.

This chain connects TRBV28 to TRBJ2-7, with TRBD1 identical over 10 bases. V was pared by 6 bases and J by 1 base, with 6 bases of the junction left unmatched. In germline, CDR1 is MDHEN, CDR2 SYDVKM. This CDR3 contains 15 residues. The CDR3 here is CASRTPGQGSYEQYF. CDR3 bases: TGTGCCAGCAGAACTCCGGGACAGGGGTCCTACGAGCAGTACTTC.

The J gene is TRBJ2-3, the V gene TRBV14; TRBD2 aligns across 12 bases. The CDR3 has 15 amino acids. V lost 4 bases to trimming and J lost 8 bases; unmatched junction nucleotides: 7. Germline V CDR1 and CDR2: SGHDN, FVKESK. The CDR3 loop reads CASSLTSGSLVTQYF. Written as DNA, the CDR3 is TGTGCCAGCAGCCTGACTAGCGGGAGCTTGGTTACGCAGTATTTT.

The J gene is TRBJ1-1, the V gene TRBV6-1, with D possibly TRBD1 on 6 matching bases. Germline V lookup: CDR1 MNHNS, CDR2 SASEGT. The CDR3 totals 15 residues. The V end lost 0 bases, the J end lost 2 bases, and 10 bases lay between the germline ends. The CDR3 here is CASSEAEGVNTEAFF. The CDR3 DNA is TGTGCCAGCAGTGAAGCAGAGGGGGTAAACACTGAAGCTTTCTTT.

The chain employs TRBV5-1 and TRBJ1-3; D uncertain. There are 15 residues in the CDR3. The V end was cut by 0 bases, the J end by 0 bases, with 7 bases between. CDR1 is SGHRS, CDR2 YFSETQ, per germline. The chain's CDR3 is CASSLAGRSGNTIYF. The CDR3 DNA follows: TGCGCCAGCAGCTTGGCGGGTCGCTCTGGAAACACCATATATTTT.

This clone was seen a handful of times. V is TRBV7-8 and J is TRBJ1-2; D remains ambiguous. The CDR3 contains 14 residues. Germline V lookup: CDR1 SGHVS, CDR2 FQNEAQ. V gave up 5 bases and J gave up 4 bases, with 14 bases separating them. Written as DNA, the CDR3 is TGTGCCAGCAGCCATAGTGGTCTACGCTATGGCTACACCTTC. It specifies CASSHSGLRYGYTF.

This sequence joins TRBV28 and TRBJ1-4, with no clear D. The V end lost 4 bases, the J end lost 8 bases, and 14 bases lay between the germline ends. This CDR3 contains 14 residues. CDR1 MDHEN and CDR2 SYDVKM come from the germline V gene. The CDR3 sequence is CASSSPLESEKLFF. The CDR3 DNA is TGTGCCAGCAGTTCCCCCCTTGAAAGCGAAAAACTGTTTTTT. Supplemented by reference TRBV28 and TRBJ1-4, the full variable domain reads DVKVTQSSRYLVKRTGEKVFLECVQDMDHENMFWYRQDPGLGLRLIYFSYDVKMKEKGDIPEGYSVSREKKERFSLILESASTNQTSMYLCASSSPLESEKLFFGSGTQLSVL.

The genes are TRBV5-4 and TRBJ2-5; 7 bases map to TRBD1. Germline V lookup: CDR1 SGHNT, CDR2 YYREEE (reference sequence). V lost 5 bases to trimming and J lost 0 bases; unmatched junction nucleotides: 16. The CDR3 is 18 residues long. The CDR3 reads CASRRDSGSPSNQETQYF. As DNA, the CDR3 is TGTGCCAGCAGAAGGGACAGTGGGTCCCCATCAAACCAAGAGACCCAGTACTTC. Together with reference TRBV5-4 and TRBJ2-5, the CDR3 gives the full variable domain: ETGVTQSPTHLIKTRGQQVTLRCSSQSGHNTVSWYQQALGQGPQFIFQYYREEENGRGNFPPRFSGLQFPNYSSELNVNALELDDSALYLCASRRDSGSPSNQETQYFGPGTRLLVL.

This clone was seen a few times. V usage is TRBV6-1 and J usage is TRBJ1-4; D gene ambiguous. V lost 6 bases and J lost 2, with 4 bases in between. The germline V gene has CDR1 MNHNS and CDR2 SASEGT. This CDR3 is 12 amino acids long. DNA of the CDR3: TGTGCCAGCAGGGAGACTAATGAAAAACTGTTTTTT. This codes for CASRETNEKLFF.

This rearrangement joins TRBV9 to TRBJ2-5; TRBD1 is a possible D gene (5 bases). This CDR3 is 13 amino acids long. Between the trimmed V and J ends, which lost 4 bases and 5 bases, there was a span of 12 bases. Germline V gene data show CDR1 as SGDLS and CDR2 as YYNGEE. The CDR3 coding sequence is TGTGCCAGCAGCCCGCCAGGGTGGGAGACCCAGTACTTC. This encodes CASSPPGWETQYF. Complete variable domain (other parts from reference TRBV9 and TRBJ2-5): DSGVTQTPKHLITATGQRVTLRCSPRSGDLSVYWYQQSLDQGLQFLIQYYNGEERAKGNILERFSAQQFPDLHSELNLSSLELGDSALYFCASSPPGWETQYFGPGTRLLVL.